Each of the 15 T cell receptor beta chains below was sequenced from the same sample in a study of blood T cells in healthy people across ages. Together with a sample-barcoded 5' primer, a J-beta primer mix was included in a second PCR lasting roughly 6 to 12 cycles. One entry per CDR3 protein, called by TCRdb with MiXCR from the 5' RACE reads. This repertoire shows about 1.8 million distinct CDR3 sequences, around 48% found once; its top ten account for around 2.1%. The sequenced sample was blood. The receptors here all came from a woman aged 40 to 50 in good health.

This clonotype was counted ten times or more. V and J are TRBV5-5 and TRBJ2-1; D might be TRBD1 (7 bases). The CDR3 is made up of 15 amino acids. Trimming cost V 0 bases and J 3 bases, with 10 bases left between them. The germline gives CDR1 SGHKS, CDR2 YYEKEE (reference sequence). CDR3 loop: CASSLGGDSYNEQFF. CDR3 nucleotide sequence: TGTGCCAGCAGCTTGGGGGGGGACAGCTACAATGAGCAGTTCTTC.

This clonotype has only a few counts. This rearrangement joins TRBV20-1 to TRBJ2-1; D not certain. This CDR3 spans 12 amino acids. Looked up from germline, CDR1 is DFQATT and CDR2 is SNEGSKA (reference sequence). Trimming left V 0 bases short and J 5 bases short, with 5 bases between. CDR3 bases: TGCAGTGCTAGAGAATCCCACAATGAGCAGTTCTTC. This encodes CSARESHNEQFF.

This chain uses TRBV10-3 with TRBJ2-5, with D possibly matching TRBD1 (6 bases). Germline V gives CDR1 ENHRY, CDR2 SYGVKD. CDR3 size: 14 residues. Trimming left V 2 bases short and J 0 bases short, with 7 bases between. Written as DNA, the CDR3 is TGTGCCATCAGTGAGGGGGACAACCAAGAGACCCAGTACTTC. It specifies CAISEGDNQETQYF.

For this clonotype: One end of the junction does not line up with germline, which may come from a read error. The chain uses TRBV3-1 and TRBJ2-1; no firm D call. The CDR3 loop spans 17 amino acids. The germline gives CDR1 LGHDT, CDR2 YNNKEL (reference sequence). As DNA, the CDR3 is TGCGCCAGCAGCCAAGATGACCCTCGGGTGACGTACAATGAGCAGTTCTTC. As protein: CASSQDDPRVTYNEQFF.

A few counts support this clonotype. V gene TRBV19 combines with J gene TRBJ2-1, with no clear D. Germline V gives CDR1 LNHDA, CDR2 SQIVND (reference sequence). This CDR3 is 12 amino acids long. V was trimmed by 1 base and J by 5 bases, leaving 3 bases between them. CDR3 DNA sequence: TGTGCCAGTAGTATAGGAAACAATGAGCAGTTCTTC. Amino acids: CASSIGNNEQFF.

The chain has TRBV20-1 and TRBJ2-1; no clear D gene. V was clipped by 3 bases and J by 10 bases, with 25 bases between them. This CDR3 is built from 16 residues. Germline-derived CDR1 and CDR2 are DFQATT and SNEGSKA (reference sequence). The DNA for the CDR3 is TGCAGTGCTAGTCCGTCGGTCCTCGTCCTAGTTGAAGAGCAGTTCTTC. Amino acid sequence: CSASPSVLVLVEEQFF.

In DNA, the CDR3 is TGTGCCAGCAGCCCGGTCAGTATTGGGCGGGATACGCAGTATTTT. Its protein product is CASSPVSIGRDTQYF. J is TRBJ2-3 and V is TRBV11-1; D is undetermined. This CDR3 has 15 amino acids. V lost 5 bases, J lost 6 bases, and 18 bases lay in between. Germline CDR1 is SGHAT and CDR2 is FQDESV (reference sequence).

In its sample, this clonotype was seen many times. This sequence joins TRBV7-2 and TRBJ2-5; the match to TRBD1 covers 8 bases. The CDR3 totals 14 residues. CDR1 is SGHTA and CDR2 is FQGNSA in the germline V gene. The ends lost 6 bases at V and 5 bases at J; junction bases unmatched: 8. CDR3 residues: CASSPRTGRETQYF. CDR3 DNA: TGTGCCAGCAGTCCGCGGACAGGGAGGGAGACCCAGTACTTC.

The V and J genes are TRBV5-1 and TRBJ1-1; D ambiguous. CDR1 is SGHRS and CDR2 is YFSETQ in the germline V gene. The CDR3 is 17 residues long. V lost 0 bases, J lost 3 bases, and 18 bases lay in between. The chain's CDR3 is CASSLALGMYEDTEAFF. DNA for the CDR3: TGCGCCAGCAGCTTGGCCCTAGGGATGTACGAAGACACTGAAGCTTTCTTT.

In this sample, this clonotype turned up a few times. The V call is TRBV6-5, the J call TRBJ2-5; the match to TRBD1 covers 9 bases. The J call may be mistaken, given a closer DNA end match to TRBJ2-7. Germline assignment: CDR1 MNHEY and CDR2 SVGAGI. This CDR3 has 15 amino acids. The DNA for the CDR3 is TGTGCCAGCAGTTACTTACAGGGGGCTCAAAACGAGCAGTACTTC. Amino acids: CASSYLQGAQNEQYF.

CDR3 in amino acids: CSARDQASSSGANVLTF. CDR3 sequence (DNA): TGCAGTGCTAGAGATCAGGCTAGCAGCTCTGGGGCCAACGTCCTGACTTTC. V usage is TRBV20-1 and J usage is TRBJ2-6, with TRBD2 as a possible D gene (5 bases). The CDR3 runs to 17 residues. The germline V and J ends were trimmed by 0 bases and 0 bases, with 12 bases remaining between them. Germline lookup yields CDR1 DFQATT and CDR2 SNEGSKA (reference sequence).

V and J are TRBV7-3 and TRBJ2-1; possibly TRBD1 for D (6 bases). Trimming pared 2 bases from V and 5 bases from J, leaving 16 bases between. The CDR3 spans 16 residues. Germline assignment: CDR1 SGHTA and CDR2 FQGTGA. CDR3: CASSLAALTGHNEQFF. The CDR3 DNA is TGTGCCAGCAGCTTAGCCGCGTTAACAGGGCACAATGAGCAGTTCTTC.

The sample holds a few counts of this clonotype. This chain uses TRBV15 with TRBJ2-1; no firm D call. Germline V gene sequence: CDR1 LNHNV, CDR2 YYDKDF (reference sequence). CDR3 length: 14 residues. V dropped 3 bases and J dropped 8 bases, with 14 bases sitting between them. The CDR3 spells CATSSPGAGHEQFF. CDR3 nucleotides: TGTGCCACCAGCAGTCCCGGCGCCGGTCATGAGCAGTTCTTC.

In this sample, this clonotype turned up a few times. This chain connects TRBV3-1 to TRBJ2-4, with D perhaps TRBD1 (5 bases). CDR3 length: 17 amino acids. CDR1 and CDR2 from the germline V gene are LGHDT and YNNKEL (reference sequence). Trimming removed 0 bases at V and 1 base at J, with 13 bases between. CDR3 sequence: CASSQDKKGSAKNIQYF. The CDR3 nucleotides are TGTGCCAGCAGCCAAGATAAGAAGGGGTCCGCCAAAAACATTCAGTACTTC.

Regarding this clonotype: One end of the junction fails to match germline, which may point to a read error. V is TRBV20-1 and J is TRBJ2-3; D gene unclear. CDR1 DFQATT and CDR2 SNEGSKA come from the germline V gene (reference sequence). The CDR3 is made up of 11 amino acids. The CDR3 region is CSAVSRDTQYF. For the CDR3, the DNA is TGCAGTGCTGTTAGCAGAGATACGCAGTATTTT.